The clone carrying this T cell receptor beta chain was seen once. The assay was immunoSEQ multiplex PCR, and TCRdb's table has in-frame clones only and misses some. The sample records 130,000 or so clones, around 94% being singletons. This sample stems from a study of control samples from healthy donors and cancer patients. This receptor was taken from a man aged 55 to 70 with colorectal cancer. The sequenced material came from PBMCs.

The CDR3 bases are TGTGCCAGCAGTTCGGCGGACAGTCTCCGCATGAACACTGAAGCTTTCTTT. Encoded protein: CASSSADSLRMNTEAFF. This chain uses TRBV27 with TRBJ1-1; D is possibly TRBD1 (6 bases). The CDR3 runs 17 residues. The germline V gene has CDR1 MNHEY and CDR2 SMNVEV (reference sequence). Trimming left V 4 bases short and J 0 bases short, with 18 bases between.